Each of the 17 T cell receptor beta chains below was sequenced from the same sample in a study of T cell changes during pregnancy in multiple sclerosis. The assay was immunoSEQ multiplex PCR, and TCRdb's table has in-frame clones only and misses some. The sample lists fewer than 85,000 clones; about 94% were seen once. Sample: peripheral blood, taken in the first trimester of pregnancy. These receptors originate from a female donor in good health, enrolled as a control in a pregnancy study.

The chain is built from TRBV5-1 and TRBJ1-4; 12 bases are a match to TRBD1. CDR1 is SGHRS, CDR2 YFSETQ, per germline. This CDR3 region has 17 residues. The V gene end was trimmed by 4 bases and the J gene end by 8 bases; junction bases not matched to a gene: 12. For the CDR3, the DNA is TGCGCCAGCAGCCCCGGGACAGGGGGCGCGTTCTTAGAAAAACTGTTTTTT. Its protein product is CASSPGTGGAFLEKLFF.

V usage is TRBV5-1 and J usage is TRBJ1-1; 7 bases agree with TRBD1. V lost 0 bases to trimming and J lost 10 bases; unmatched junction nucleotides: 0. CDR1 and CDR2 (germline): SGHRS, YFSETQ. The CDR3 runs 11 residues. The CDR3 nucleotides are TGCGCCAGCAGCTTGGAGGGGGCAGCTTTCTTT. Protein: CASSLEGAAFF.

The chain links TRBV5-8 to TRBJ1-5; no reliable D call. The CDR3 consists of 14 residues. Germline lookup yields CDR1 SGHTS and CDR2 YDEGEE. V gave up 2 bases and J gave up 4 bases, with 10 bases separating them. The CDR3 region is CASSLRHLNQPQHF. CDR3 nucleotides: TGTGCCAGCAGCTTACGTCACCTAAATCAGCCCCAGCATTTT.

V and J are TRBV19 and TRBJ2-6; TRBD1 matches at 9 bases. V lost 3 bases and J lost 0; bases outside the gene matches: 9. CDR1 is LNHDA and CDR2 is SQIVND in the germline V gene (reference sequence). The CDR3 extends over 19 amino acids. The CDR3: CASSMPDRGAYSGANVLTF. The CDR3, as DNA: TGTGCCAGTAGTATGCCAGACAGGGGGGCATACTCTGGGGCCAACGTCCTGACTTTC.

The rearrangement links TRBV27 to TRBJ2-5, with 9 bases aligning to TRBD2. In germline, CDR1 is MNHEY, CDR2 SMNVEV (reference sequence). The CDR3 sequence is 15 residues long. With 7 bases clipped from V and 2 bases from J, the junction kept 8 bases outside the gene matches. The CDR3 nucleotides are TGTGCCAGCACCTGGGCGGGAGGGACTCAAGAGACCCAGTACTTC. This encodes CASTWAGGTQETQYF.

The CDR3 DNA reads as TGTGCCAGCAGCCCTTTATGGACTAGCGGCTTCGACAATGAGCAGTTCTTC. Translation: CASSPLWTSGFDNEQFF. This chain uses TRBV7-9 with TRBJ2-1; 10 bases fit TRBD2. V was pared by 5 bases and J by 5 bases, with 12 bases of the junction left unmatched. The CDR3 is 17 residues long. Germline loops: CDR1 SEHNR, CDR2 FQNEAQ (reference sequence).

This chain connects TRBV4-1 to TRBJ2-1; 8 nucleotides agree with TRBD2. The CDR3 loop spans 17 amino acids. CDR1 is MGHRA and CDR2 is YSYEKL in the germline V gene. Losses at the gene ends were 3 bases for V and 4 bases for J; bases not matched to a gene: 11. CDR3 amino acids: CASSHPPSAGGYNEQFF. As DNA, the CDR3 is TGCGCCAGCAGCCACCCCCCCAGCGCGGGAGGTTACAATGAGCAGTTCTTC.

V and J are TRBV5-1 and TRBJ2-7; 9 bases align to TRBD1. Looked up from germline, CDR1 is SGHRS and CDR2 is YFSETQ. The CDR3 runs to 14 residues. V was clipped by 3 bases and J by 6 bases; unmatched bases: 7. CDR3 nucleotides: TGCGCCAGCAGCTGGGGGGACAGGGACGGCGAGCAGTACTTC. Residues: CASSWGDRDGEQYF.

CDR3 amino acids: CASRDTEYGYTF. DNA for the CDR3: TGTGCCAGCAGAGACACAGAGTATGGCTACACCTTC. The rearrangement uses TRBV6-5 and TRBJ1-2; no firm D call. Germline CDR1 is MNHEY and CDR2 is SVGAGI. Trimming removed 6 bases at V and 5 bases at J, with 10 bases between. The CDR3 is made up of 12 amino acids.

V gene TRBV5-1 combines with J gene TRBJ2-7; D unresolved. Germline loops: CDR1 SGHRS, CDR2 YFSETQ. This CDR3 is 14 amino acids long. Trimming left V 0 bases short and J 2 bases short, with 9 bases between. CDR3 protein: CASSLGGPTYEQYF. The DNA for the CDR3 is TGCGCCAGCAGCTTGGGTGGGCCCACCTACGAGCAGTACTTC.

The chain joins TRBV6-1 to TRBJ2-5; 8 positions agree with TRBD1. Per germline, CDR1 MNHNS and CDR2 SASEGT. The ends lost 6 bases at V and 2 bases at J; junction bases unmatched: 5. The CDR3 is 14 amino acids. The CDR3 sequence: CASSRDRLQETQYF. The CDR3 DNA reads TGTGCCAGCAGCCGGGACAGGTTACAAGAGACCCAGTACTTC.

CDR3 DNA sequence: TGTGCCAGCAGGGGGCTCGGTCAGGGATTAGGGACCCAGTACTTC. Amino acid sequence: CASRGLGQGLGTQYF. This chain connects TRBV2 to TRBJ2-5, with a tentative D call TRBD1 (5 bases). The CDR3 covers 15 residues. The germline CDR1 and CDR2 sequences are SNHLY and FYNNEI. Trimming took 6 bases from V and 7 from J, leaving 21 bases between them.

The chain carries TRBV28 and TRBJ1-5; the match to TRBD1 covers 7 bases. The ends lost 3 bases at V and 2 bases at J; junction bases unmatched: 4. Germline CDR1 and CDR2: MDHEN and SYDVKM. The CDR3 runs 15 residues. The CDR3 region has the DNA TGTGCCAGCAGTTTCTACAGGGGACGCAATCAGCCCCAGCATTTT. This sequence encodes CASSFYRGRNQPQHF.

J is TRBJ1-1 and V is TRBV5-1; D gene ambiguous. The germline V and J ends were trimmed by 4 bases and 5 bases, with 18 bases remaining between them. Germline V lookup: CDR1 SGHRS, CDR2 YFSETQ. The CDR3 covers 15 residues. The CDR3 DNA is TGCGCCAGCAGCACCCCGGACGCTTCGGGGACTGAAGCTTTCTTT. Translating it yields CASSTPDASGTEAFF.

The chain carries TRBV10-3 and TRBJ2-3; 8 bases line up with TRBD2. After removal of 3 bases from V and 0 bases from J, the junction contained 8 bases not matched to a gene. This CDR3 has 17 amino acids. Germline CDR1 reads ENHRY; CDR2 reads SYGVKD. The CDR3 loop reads CAISDARSGSSTDTQYF. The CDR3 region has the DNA TGTGCCATCAGTGATGCTAGGAGCGGGAGTAGCACAGATACGCAGTATTTT.

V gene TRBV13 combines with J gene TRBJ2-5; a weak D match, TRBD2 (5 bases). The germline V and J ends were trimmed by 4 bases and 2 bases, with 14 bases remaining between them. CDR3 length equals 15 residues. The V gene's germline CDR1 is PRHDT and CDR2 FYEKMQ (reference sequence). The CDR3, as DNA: TGTGCCAGCAGCTCTAGCCAAGGAAGGCAAGAGACCCAGTACTTC. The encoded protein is CASSSSQGRQETQYF.

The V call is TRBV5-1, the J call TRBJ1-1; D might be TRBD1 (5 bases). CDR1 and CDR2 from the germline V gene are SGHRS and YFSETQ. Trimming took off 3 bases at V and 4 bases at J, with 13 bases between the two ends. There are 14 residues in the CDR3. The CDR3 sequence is CASSSQGGVTEAFF. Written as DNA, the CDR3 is TGCGCCAGCAGCTCGCAGGGTGGGGTCACTGAAGCTTTCTTT.